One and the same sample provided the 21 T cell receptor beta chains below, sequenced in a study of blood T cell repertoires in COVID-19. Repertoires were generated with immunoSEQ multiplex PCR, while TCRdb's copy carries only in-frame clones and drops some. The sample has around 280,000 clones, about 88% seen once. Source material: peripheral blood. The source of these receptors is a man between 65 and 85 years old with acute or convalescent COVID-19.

CDR3 in DNA: TGTGCCAGCAGTCTCACAGGGCGGGCAGATACGCAGTATTTT. Translating it yields CASSLTGRADTQYF. The rearrangement links TRBV11-2 to TRBJ2-3; weak D call: TRBD1 (6 bases). Deletions cut 6 bases from V and 4 bases from J, with 14 bases between. Germline V gives CDR1 SGHAT, CDR2 FQNNGV. The length of the CDR3 is 14 residues. The full variable domain, its missing parts supplied by reference TRBV11-2 and TRBJ2-3, is EAGVAQSPRYKIIEKRQSVAFWCNPISGHATLYWYQQILGQGPKLLIQFQNNGVVDDSQLPKDRFSAERLKGVDSTLKIQPAKLEDSAVYLCASSLTGRADTQYFGPGTRLTVL.

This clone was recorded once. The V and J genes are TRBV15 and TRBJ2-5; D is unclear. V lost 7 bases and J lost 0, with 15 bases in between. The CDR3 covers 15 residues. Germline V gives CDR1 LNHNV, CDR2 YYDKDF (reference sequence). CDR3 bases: TGTGCCACCAAGAACGCGGCCGTGTACCAAGAGACCCAGTACTTC. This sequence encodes CATKNAAVYQETQYF. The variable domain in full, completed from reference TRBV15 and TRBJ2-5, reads DAMVIQNPRYQVTQFGKPVTLSCSQTLNHNVMYWYQQKSSQAPKLLFHYYDKDFNNEADTPDNFQSRRPNTSFCFLDIRSPGLGDTAMYLCATKNAAVYQETQYFGPGTRLLVL.

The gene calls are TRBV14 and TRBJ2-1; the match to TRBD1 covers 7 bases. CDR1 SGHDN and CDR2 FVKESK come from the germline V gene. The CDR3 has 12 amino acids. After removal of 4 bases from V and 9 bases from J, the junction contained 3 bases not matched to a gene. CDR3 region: CASSLQGVEQFF. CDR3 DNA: TGTGCCAGCAGCCTTCAGGGGGTTGAGCAGTTCTTC.

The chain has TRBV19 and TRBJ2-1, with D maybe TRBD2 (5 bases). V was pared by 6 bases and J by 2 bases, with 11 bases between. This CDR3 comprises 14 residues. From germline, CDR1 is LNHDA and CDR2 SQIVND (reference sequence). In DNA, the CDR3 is TGTGCCAGTAGACTCGGGATAGCCTACAATGAGCAGTTCTTC. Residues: CASRLGIAYNEQFF.

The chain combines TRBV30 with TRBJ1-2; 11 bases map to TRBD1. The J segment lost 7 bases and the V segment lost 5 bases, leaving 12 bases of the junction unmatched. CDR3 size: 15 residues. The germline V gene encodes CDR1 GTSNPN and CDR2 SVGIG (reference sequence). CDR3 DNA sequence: TGTGCCTGGCCCCGGGGGACAGGGGGAAGAGGTGGCTACACCTTC. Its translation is CAWPRGTGGRGGYTF.

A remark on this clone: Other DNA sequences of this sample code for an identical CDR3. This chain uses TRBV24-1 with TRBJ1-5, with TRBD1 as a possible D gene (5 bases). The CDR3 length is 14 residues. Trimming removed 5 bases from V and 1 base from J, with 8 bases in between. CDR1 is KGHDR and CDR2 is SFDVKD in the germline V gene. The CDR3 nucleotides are TGTGCCACCAGTGGTAGGGGCAGCAATCAGCCCCAGCATTTT. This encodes CATSGRGSNQPQHF.

The CDR3 DNA reads TGTGCCAGCAATTCGGCGGAGGGTTCACCCCTCCACTTT. Amino acid sequence: CASNSAEGSPLHF. The chain is built from TRBV12-3 or TRBV12-4 and TRBJ1-6; D not resolved. This CDR3 has 13 amino acids. V lost 7 bases and J 9 bases, leaving 13 bases between the germline ends.

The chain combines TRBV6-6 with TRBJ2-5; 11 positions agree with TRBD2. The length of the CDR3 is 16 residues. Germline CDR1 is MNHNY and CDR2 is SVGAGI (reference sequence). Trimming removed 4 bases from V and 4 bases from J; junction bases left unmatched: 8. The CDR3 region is CASSFVLAGGAETQYF. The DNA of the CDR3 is TGTGCCAGCAGTTTCGTTCTAGCGGGGGGTGCAGAGACCCAGTACTTC.

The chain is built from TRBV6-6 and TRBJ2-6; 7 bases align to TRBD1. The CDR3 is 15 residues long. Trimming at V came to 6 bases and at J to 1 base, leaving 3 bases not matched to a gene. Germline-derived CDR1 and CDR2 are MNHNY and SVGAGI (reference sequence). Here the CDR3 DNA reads TGTGCCAGCAGGACAGGGTCGTCTGGGGCCAACGTCCTGACTTTC. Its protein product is CASRTGSSGANVLTF.

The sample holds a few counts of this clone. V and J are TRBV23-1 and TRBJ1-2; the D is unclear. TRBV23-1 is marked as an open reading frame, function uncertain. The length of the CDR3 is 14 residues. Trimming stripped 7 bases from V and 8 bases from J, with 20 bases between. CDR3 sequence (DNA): TGCGCCAGCAACCCCTTCATTGTGGGGAGCGGCTACACCTTC. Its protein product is CASNPFIVGSGYTF.

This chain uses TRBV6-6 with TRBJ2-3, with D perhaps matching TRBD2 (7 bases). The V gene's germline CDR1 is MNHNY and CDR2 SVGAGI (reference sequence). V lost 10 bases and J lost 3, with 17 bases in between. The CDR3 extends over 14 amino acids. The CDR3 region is CATKEGGGTDTQYF. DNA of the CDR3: TGTGCCACCAAAGAGGGAGGGGGAACAGATACGCAGTATTTT.

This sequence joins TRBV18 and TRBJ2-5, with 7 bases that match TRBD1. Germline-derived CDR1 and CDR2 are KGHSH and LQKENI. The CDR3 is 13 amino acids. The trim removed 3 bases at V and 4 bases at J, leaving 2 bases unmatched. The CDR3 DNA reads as TGTGCCAGCTCACCGGGGACAGTAGAGACCCAGTACTTC. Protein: CASSPGTVETQYF.

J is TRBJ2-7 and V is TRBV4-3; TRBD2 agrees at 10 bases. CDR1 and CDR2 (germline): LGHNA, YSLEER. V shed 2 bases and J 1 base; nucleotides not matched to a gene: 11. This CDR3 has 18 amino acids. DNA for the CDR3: TGCGCCAGCAGCCAACAGGGCGGAACTAGCGGGGCTTCCTACGAGCAGTACTTC. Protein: CASSQQGGTSGASYEQYF.

The CDR3 nucleotides read TGTGCCACCAGCAGAGTTCAGGAGACAGGGGGTTACAATGAGCAGTTCTTC. Translated: CATSRVQETGGYNEQFF. The chain recombines TRBV15 with TRBJ2-1, with 9 nucleotides matching TRBD1. The germline V gene encodes CDR1 LNHNV and CDR2 YYDKDF (reference sequence). The CDR3 consists of 17 residues. V lost 1 base, J lost 4 bases, and 8 bases stayed unmatched.

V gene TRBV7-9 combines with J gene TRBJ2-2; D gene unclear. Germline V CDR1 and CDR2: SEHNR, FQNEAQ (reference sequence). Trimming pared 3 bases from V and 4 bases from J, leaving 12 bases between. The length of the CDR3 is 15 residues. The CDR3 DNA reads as TGTGCCAGCAGCTTTGGCGGCCGAGGCACCGGGGAGCTGTTTTTT. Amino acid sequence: CASSFGGRGTGELFF.

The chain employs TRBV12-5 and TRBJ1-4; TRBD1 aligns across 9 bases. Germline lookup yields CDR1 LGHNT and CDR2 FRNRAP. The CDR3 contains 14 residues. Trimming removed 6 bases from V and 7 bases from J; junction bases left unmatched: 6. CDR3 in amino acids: CASGSRQGVEKLFF. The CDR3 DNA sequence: TGTGCTAGTGGCTCCAGACAGGGGGTTGAAAAACTGTTTTTT.

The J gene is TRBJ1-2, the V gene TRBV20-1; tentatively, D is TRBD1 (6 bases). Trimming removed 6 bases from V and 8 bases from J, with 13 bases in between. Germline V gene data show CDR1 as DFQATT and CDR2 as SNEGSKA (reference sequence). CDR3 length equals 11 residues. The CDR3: CSATGSKGYTF. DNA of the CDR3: TGCAGTGCAACAGGGTCCAAGGGCTACACCTTC.

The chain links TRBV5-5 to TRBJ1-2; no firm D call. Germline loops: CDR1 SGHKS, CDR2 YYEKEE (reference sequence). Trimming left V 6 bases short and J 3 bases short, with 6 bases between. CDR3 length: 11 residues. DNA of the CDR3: TGTGCCAGCACACTGCACTATGGCTACACCTTC. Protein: CASTLHYGYTF.

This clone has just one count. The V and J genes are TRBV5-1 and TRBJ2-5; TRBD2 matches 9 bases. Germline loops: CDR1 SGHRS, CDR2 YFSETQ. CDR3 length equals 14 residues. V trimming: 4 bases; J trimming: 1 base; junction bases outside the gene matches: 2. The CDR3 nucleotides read TGCGCCAGCAGCGTGACTAGCGGCCAAGAGACCCAGTACTTC. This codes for CASSVTSGQETQYF.

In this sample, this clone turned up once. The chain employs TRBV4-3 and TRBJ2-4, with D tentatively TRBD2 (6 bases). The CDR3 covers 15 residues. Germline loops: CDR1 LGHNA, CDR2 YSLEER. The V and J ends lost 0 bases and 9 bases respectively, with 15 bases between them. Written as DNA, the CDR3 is TGCGCCAGCAGCCAAGATCGGGGGAATCGGCGCATTCAGTACTTC. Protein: CASSQDRGNRRIQYF.

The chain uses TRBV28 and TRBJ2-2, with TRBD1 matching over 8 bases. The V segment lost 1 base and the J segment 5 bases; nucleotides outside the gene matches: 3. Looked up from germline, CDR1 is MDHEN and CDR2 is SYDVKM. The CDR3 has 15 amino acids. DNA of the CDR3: TGTGCCAGCAGTTTATTTACAGGGGGGACCGGGGAGCTGTTTTTT. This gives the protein CASSLFTGGTGELFF.